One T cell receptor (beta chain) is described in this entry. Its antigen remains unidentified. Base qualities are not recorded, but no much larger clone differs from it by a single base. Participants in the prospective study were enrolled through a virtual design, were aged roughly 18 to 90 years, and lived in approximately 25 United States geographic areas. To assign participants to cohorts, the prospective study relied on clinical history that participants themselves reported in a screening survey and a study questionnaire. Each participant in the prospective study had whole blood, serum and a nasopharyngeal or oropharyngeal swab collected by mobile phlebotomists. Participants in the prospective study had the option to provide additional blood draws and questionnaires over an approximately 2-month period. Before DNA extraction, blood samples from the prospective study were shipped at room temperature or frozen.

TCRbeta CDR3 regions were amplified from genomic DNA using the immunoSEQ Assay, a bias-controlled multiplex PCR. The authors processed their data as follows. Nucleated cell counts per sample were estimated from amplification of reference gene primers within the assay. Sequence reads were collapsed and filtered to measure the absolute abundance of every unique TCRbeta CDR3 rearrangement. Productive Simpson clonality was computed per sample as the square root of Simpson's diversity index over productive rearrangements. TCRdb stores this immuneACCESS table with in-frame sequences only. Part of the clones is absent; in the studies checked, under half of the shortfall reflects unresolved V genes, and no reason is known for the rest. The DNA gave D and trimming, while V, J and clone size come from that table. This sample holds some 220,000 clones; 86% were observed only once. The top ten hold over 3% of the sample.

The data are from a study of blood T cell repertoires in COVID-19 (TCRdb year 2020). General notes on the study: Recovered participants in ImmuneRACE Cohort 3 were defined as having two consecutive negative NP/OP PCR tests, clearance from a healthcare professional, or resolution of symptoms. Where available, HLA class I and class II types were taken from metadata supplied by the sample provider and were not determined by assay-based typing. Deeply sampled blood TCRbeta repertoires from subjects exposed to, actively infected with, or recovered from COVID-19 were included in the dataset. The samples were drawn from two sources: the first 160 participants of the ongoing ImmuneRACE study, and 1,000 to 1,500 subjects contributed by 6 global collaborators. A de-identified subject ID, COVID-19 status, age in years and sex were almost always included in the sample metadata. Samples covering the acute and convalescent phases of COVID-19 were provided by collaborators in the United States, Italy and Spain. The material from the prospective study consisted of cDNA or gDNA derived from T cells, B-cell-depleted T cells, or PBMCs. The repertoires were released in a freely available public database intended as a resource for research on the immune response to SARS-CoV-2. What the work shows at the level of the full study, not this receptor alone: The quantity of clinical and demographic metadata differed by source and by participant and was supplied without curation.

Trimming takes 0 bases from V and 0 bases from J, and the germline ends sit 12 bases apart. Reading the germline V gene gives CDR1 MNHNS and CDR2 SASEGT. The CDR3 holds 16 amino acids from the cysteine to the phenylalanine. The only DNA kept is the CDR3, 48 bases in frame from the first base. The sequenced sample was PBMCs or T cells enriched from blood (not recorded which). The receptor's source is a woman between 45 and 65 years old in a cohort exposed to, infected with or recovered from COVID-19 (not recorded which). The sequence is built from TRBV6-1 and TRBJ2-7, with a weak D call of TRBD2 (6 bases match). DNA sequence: TGTGCCAGCAGTGAAGCGCTGGCCGGGGGCTCCTACGAGCAGTACTTC. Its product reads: CASSEALAGGSYEQYF.